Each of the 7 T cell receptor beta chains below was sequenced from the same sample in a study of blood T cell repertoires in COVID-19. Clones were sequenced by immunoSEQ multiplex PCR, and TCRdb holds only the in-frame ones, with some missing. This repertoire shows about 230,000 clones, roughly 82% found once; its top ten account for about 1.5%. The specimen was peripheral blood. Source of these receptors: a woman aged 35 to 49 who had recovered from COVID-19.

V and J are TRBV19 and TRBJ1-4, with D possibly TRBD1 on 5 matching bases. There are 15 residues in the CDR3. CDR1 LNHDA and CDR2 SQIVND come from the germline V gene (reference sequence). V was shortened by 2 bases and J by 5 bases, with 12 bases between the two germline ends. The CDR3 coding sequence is TGTGCCAGTAGTATAACCAGGACAAGGAATGAAAAACTGTTTTTT. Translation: CASSITRTRNEKLFF.

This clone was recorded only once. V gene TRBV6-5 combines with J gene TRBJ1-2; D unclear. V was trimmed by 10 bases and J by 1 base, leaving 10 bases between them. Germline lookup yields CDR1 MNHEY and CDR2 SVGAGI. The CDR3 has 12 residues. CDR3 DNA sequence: TGTGCCACCCGGGAACTTAACTATGGCTACACCTTC. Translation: CATRELNYGYTF.

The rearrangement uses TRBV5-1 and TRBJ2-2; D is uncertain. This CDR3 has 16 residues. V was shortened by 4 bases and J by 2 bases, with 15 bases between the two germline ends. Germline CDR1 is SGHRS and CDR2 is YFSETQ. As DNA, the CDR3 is TGCGCCAGCAGCCCTCTAGGCGGCGGAAACACCGGGGAGCTGTTTTTT. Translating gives CASSPLGGGNTGELFF.

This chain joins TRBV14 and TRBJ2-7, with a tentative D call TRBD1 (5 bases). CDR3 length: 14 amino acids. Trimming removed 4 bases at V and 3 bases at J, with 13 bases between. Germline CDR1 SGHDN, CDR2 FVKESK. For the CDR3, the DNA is TGTGCCAGCAGCCCGACGACAGCCAACTACGAGCAGTACTTC. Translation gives CASSPTTANYEQYF.

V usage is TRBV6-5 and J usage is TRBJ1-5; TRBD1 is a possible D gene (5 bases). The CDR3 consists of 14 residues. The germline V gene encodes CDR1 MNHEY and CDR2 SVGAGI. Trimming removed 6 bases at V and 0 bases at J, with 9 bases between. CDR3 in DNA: TGTGCCAGCAGCGACAGTTATAGCAATCAGCCCCAGCATTTT. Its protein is CASSDSYSNQPQHF.

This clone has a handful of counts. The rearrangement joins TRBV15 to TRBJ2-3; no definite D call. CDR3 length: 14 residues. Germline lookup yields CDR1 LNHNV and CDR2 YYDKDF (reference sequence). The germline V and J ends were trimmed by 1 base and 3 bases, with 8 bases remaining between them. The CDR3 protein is CATSRGLETDTQYF. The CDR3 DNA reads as TGTGCCACCAGCAGAGGACTGGAAACAGATACGCAGTATTTT.

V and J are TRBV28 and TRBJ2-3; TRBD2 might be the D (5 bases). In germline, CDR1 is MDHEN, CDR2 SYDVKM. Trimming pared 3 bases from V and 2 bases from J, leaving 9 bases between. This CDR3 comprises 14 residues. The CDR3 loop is CASSLVGLTDTQYF. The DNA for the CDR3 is TGTGCCAGCAGTTTGGTTGGACTCACAGATACGCAGTATTTT.